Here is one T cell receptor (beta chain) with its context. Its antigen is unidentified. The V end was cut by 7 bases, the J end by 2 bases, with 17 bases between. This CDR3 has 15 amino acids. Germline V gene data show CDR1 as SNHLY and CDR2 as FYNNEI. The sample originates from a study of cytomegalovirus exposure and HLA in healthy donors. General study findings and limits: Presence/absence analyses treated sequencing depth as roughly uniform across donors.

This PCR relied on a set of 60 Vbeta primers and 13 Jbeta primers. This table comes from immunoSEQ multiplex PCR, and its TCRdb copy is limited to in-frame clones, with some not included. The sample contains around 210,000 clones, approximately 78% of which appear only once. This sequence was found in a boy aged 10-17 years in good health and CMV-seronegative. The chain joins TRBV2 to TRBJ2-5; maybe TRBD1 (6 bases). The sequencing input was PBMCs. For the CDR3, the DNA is TGTGCCAGCAAAGCGGACAGTGGATCACAAGAGACCCAGTACTTC. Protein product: CASKADSGSQETQYF.